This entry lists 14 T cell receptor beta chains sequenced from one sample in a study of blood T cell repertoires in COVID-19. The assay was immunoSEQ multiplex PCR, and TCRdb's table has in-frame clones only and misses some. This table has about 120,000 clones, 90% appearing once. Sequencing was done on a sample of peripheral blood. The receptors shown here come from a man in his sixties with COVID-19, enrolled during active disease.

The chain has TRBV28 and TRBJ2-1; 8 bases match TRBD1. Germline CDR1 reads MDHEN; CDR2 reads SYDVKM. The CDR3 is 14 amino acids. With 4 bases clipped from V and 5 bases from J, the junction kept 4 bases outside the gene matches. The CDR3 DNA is TGTGCCAGCAGTTCGGACAGGGCTAACAATGAGCAGTTCTTC. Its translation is CASSSDRANNEQFF. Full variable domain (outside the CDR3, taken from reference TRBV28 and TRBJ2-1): DVKVTQSSRYLVKRTGEKVFLECVQDMDHENMFWYRQDPGLGLRLIYFSYDVKMKEKGDIPEGYSVSREKKERFSLILESASTNQTSMYLCASSSDRANNEQFFGPGTRLTVL.

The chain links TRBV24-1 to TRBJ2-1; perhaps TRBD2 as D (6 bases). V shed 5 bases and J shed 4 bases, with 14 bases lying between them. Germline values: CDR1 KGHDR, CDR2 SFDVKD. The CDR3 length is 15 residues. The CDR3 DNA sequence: TGTGCCACCAGTGCCCTGGGACTGGAGTACAATGAGCAGTTCTTC. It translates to CATSALGLEYNEQFF.

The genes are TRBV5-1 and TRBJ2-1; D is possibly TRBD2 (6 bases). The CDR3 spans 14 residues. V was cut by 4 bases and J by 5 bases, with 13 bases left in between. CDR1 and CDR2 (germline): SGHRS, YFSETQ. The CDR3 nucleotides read TGCGCCAGCAGCCCGAGGGGACTCAACAATGAGCAGTTCTTC. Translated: CASSPRGLNNEQFF. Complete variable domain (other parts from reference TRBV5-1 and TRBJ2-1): KAGVTQTPRYLIKTRGQQVTLSCSPISGHRSVSWYQQTPGQGLQFLFEYFSETQRNKGNFPGRFSGRQFSNSRSEMNVSTLELGDSALYLCASSPRGLNNEQFFGPGTRLTVL.

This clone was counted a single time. CDR3 amino acids: CASSPRGRDFQETQYF. The DNA of the CDR3 is TGTGCCAGCAGCCCTCGGGGGAGGGATTTCCAAGAGACCCAGTACTTC. The chain is built from TRBV7-6 and TRBJ2-5; TRBD2 agrees at 7 bases. The junction had 10 bases not matched to a gene; V was cut back by 5 bases and J by 1 base. In germline, CDR1 is SGHVS, CDR2 FNYEAQ. The CDR3 extends over 16 amino acids. The variable domain in full, completed from reference TRBV7-6 and TRBJ2-5, reads GAGVSQSPRYKVTKRGQDVALRCDPISGHVSLYWYRQALGQGPEFLTYFNYEAQQDKSGLPNDRFSAERPEGSISTLTIQRTEQRDSAMYRCASSPRGRDFQETQYFGPGTRLLVL.

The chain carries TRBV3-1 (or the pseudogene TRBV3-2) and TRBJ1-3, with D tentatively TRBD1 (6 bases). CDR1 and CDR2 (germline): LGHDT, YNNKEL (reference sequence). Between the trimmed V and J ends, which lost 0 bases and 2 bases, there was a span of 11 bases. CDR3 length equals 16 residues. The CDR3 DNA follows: TGTGCCAGCAGCCAAGAGACGGGGACAACTGGAAACACCATATATTTT. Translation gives CASSQETGTTGNTIYF.

In DNA, the CDR3 is TGTGCCAGCAGCTTCCAAGCAGGGGACAATCAGCCCCAGCATTTT. Translating gives CASSFQAGDNQPQHF. This chain links TRBV7-8 with TRBJ1-5; weak D call: TRBD1 (6 bases). The CDR3 has 15 amino acids. The V gene lost 3 bases and the J gene lost 3 bases, with 12 bases spanning the gap. Germline V gives CDR1 SGHVS, CDR2 FQNEAQ.

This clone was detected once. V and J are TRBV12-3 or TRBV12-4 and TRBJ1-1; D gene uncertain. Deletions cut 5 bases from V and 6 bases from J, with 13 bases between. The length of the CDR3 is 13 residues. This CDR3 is CASSRGRSAEAFF. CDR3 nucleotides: TGTGCCAGCAGTCGGGGTCGGTCGGCTGAAGCTTTCTTT.

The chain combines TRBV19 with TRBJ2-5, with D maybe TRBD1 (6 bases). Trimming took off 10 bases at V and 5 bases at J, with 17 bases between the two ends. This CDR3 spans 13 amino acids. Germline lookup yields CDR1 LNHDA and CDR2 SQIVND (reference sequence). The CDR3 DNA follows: TGTGCCACGCGACAGGTCCCAGCGGAGACCCAGTACTTC. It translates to CATRQVPAETQYF.

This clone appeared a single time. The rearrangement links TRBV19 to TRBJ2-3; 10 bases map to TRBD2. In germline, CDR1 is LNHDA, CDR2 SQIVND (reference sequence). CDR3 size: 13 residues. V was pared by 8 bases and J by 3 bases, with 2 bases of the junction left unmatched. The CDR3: CASGTSATDTQYF. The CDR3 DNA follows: TGTGCCAGTGGGACTAGCGCGACAGATACGCAGTATTTT.

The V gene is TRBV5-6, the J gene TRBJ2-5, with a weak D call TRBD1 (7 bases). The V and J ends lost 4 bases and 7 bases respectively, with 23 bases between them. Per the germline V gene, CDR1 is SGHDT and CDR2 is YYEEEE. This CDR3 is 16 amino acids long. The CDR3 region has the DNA TGTGCCAGCAGCCGGAACCCGGGCCCTCAGGGGGGGACCCAGTACTTC. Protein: CASSRNPGPQGGTQYF.

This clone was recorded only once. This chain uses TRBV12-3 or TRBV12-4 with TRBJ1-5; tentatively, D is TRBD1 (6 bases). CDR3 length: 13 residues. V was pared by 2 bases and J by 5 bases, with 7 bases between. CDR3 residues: CASSLRTDQPQHF. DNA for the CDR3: TGTGCCAGCAGTTTAAGGACAGATCAGCCCCAGCATTTT.

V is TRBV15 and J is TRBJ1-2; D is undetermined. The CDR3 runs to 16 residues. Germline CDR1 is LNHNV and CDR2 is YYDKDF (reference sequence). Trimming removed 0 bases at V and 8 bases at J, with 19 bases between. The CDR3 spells CATSRDLGSGVEGYTF. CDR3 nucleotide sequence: TGTGCCACCAGCAGAGATTTAGGGTCCGGGGTCGAGGGCTACACCTTC.

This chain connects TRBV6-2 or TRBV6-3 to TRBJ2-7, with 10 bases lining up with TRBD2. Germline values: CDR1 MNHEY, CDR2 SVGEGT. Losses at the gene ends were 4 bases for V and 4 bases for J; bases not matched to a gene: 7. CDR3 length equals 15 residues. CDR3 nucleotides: TGTGCCAGCAGTTCTCGGACTAGCGGCAAATACGAGCAGTACTTC. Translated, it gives CASSSRTSGKYEQYF.

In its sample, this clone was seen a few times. CDR3 bases: TGTGCCAGCAGCCCTCGGACAGGGAACCACGAGCAGTACTTC. This translates into CASSPRTGNHEQYF. This rearrangement joins TRBV21-1 to TRBJ2-7; TRBD1, as called in the table, went unchecked against the DNA. TRBV21-1 is a pseudogene. The CDR3 totals 14 residues.